This T cell receptor beta chain was profiled in a study of Ad26.COV2.S vaccination and SARS-CoV-2 variants (dated by TCRdb to the early 2020s). Looking at the study overall: Vaccine-arm donors came from COV1001, a multicentre, randomized, double-blind, placebo-controlled phase I-IIa trial of Ad26.COV2.S in healthy adults. TCRbeta repertoire sequencing was used to assess the specificity and breadth of SARS-CoV-2-reactive T cell receptors after Ad26.COV2.S vaccination. Trial participants were randomized into five groups of five, in which low-dose or high-dose Ad26.COV2.S was given once or twice, or placebo was given on both occasions. A total of 32 samples were included in the TCR-sequenced set, comprising 19 Ad26.COV2.S vaccine recipients, 5 placebo recipients and 8 SARS-CoV-2 convalescent individuals. Investigators remained blinded to trial group allocation during experiments and outcome assessment. Ad26.COV2.S was given intramuscularly at 5x10^10 or 1x10^11 viral particles, as a single shot or as two shots 56 days apart.

Concerning this clone: The antigen it recognizes is unknown. Base qualities are not provided; no much larger clone lies one nucleotide away. This same CDR3 is encoded by further DNA sequences in the sample.

The CDR3, cysteine through phenylalanine, is 13 amino acids long. CDR3 DNA only is kept here, 39 bases in frame from base 1. The trim is 1 base for V and 5 bases for J, with a gap of 5 bases between the germline ends. Looking up the germline V gene yields CDR1 SGHTA and CDR2 FQGNSA. The immunoSEQ Assay was the method used to sequence TCRbeta CDR3 regions. After extraction, genomic DNA underwent amplification by bias-controlled multiplex PCR, followed by high-throughput sequencing. As for the original processing: Collapsing and filtering of sequences were performed to quantify the absolute abundance of each unique TCRbeta CDR3 region. T cell fraction was estimated by normalization of TCRbeta template counts to usable DNA, with usable DNA being measured through amplification of reference genes present in all nucleated cells. Repertoire TCRs were annotated as SARS-CoV-2-specific by exact matching of V gene, CDR3 amino acid sequence and J gene to a known reactive TCR set. The reference SARS-CoV-2 TCR set came from MIRA and was filtered for enrichment in COVID-19-positive ImmuneCODE repertoires, removing public or cross-reactive TCRs. Drawing on the MIRA antigens, annotated TCRs were analysed further at the level of specific ORF or position within ORF. Breadth was defined as annotated unique rearrangements over total unique productive rearrangements; depth was the summed frequency of those rearrangements. Two-sided Wilcoxon rank-sum tests were applied when comparing TCR breadth between groups. In TCRdb, the immuneACCESS table is reduced to in-frame sequences with V and J assigned. These tables do not hold every clone; where another copy was compared, an unresolved V gene accounts for under half, and the others remain unexplained. V, J and clone size are those of that table, while D and trimming were read from the DNA. Present in this sample are around 300,000 clones, about 88% of which were seen just once. The top ten constitute approximately 5.9% of the sample.

What the treatment or condition label conveys for this sample: roughly 18 received Ad26.COV2.S at low or high dose, single or two shots; 5 received placebo; per-sample allocation not given. Repertoires of vaccine and placebo recipients were sequenced from samples collected on day 63 after the first injection. Between 29 July and 7 August 2020, Cohort 1b enrolled 20 to 30 adults aged 18-55 years at one site in Boston, USA. Ad26.COV2.S was a replication-incompetent adenovirus type 26 vector that expressed a prefusion-stabilized SARS-CoV-2 spike protein derived from the original Wuhan strain. Study-level results and caveats: After vaccination, substantial breadth of spike-specific CD8+ and CD4+ T cell responses was reported. The study was not powered to compare responses between vaccine doses or regimens. According to the authors, total T cell responses may have been underestimated by the TCR breadth and depth analyses. Higher spike-specific TCR breadth was observed in Ad26.COV2.S recipients than in placebo recipients (P = 0.0014). Vaccine and placebo recipients had similar non-spike TCR breadth, a finding consistent with the vaccine containing only spike.

The material sequenced was peripheral blood, taken in a trial of Ad26.COV2.S vaccine versus placebo. The clonotype comes from a person between 18 and 60 years old who received the Ad26.COV2.S COVID-19 vaccine or a placebo. The chain employs TRBV7-2 and TRBJ1-4, with the D gene not confidently named. Here is the DNA: TGTGCCAGCAGCTTAGAGCTGAATGAAAAACTGTTTTTT. It specifies CASSLELNEKLFF.